The following is a TCR beta chain sequence with its context. Its specificity is unknown. The data belong to a study of T-cell memory formation after mild COVID-19. Study findings and constraints: Chiefly within CM and EM were the contracting CD4+ clones; CD8+ ones were within EMRA. Day 15 to 85 contractors were CD4/CD8 balanced; later expanders leaned CD4+.

TCRdb re-called the 5' RACE reads with MiXCR, one entry per CDR3 protein. Here the sample spans 380,000 or so distinct CDR3 sequences, roughly an eighth being singletons. Germline trimming cut 1 base from V and 9 bases from J; bases unmatched to any gene: 5. The CDR3 length is 15 residues. The germline V gene has CDR1 SGHTA and CDR2 FQGNSA. The sequence was obtained from a young man who had mild COVID-19 (a few samples of this study predate the infection). Cell type and time point are not known. The sample comprised PBMCs or a T cell subset sorted from them (not recorded which). The rearrangement uses TRBV7-2 and TRBJ2-1, with 11 bases fitting TRBD2. The CDR3 bases are TGTGCCAGCAGCTTAGTAGCGGGGGGGTATGGTGAGCAGTTCTTC. Protein sequence: CASSLVAGGYGEQFF.